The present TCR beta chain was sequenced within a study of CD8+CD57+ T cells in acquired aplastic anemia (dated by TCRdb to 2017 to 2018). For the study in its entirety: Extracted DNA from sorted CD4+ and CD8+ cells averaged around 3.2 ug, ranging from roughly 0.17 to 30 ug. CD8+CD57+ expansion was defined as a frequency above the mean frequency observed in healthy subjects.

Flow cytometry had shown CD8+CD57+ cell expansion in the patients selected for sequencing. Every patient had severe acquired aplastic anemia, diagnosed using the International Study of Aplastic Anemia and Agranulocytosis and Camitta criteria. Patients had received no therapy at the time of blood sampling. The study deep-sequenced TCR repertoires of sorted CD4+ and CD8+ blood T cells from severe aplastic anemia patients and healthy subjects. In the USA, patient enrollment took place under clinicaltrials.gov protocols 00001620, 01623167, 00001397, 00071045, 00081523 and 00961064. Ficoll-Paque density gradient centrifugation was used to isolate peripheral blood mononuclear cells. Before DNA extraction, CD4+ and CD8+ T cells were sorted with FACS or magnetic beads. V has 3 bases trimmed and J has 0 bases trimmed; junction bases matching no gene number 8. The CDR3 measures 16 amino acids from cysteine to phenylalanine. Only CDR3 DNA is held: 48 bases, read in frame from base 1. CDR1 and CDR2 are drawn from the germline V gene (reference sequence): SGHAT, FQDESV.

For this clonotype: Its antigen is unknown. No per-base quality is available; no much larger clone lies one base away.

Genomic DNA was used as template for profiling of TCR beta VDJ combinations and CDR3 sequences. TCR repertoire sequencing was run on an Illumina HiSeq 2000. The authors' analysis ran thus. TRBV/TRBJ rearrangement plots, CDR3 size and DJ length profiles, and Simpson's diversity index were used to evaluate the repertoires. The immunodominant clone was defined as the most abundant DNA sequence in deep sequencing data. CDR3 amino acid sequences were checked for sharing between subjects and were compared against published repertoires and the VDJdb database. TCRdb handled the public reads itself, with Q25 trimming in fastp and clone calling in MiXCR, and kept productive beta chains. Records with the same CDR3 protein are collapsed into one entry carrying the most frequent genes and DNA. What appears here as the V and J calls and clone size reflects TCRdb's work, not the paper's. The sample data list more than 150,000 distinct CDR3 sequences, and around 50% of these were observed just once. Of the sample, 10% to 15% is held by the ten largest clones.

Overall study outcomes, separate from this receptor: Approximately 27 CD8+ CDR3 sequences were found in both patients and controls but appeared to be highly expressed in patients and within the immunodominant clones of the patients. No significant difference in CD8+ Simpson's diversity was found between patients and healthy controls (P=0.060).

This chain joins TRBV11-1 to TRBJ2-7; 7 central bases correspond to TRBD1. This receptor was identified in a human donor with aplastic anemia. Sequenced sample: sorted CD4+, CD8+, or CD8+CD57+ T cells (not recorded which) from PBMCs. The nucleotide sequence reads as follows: TGTGCCAGCAGCTTGACAGGGCCCGTAGGCTCCTACGAGCAGTACTTC. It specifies CASSLTGPVGSYEQYF.